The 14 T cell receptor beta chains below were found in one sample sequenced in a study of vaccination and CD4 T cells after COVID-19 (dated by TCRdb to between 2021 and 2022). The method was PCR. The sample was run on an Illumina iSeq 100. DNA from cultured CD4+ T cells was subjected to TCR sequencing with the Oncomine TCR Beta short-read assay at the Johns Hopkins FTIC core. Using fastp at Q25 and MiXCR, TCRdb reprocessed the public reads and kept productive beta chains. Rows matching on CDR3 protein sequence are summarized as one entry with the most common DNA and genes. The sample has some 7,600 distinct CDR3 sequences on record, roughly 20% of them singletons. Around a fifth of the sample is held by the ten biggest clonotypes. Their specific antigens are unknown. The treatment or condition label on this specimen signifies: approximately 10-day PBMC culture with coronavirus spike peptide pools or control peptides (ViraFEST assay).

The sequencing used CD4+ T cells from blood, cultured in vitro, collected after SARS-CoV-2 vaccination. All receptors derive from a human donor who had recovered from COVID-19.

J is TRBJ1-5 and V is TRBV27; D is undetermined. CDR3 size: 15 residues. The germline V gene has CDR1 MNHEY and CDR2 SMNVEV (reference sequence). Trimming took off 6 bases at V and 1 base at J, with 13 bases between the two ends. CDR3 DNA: TGTGCCAGCAGAGTGGGTGGCGCGAGCAATCAGCCCCAGCATTTT. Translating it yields CASRVGGASNQPQHF.

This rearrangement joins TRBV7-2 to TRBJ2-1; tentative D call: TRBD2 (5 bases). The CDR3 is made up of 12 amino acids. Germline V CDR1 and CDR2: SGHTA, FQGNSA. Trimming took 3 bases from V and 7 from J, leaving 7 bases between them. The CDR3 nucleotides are TGTGCCAGCAGCTTGGAGGTGAATGAGCAGTTCTTC. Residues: CASSLEVNEQFF.

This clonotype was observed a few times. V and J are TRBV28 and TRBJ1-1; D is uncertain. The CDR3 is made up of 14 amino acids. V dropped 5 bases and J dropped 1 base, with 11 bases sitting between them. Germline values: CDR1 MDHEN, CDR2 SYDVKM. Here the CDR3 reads CASSVPTRNTEAFF. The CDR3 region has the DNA TGTGCCAGCAGTGTGCCGACACGGAACACTGAAGCTTTCTTT.

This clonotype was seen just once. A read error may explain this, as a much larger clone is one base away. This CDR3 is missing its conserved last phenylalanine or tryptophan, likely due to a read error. The CDR3 spells CSASKRAGQYS. CDR3 nucleotides: TGCAGTGCTAGTAAGCGTGCTGGGCAGTATTCT. This chain uses TRBV20-1 with TRBJ2-3; D is uncertain. Per the germline V gene, CDR1 is DFQATT and CDR2 is SNEGSKA (reference sequence). There are 11 residues in the CDR3. V lost 3 bases, J lost 11 bases, and 12 bases lay in between.

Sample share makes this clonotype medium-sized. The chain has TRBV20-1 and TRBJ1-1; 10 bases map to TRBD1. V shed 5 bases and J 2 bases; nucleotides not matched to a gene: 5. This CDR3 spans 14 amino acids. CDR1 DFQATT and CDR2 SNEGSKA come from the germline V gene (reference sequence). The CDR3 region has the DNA TGCAGTGCTCTAGACAGGGGGCGAAACACTGAAGCTTTCTTT. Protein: CSALDRGRNTEAFF.

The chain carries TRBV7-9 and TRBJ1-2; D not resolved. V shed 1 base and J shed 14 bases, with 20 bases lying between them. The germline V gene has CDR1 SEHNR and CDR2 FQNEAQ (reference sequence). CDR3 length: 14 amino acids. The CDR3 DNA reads TGTGCCAGCAGCTTAGATAGGTTTGCGGATTTTGGGACCTTC. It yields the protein CASSLDRFADFGTF.

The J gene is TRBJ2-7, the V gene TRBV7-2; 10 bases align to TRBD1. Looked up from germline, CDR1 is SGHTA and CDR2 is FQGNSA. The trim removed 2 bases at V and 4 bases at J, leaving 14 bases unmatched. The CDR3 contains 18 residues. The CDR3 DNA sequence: TGTGCCAGCAGCTTAAGGACAGGGGGTGAAACAAACCAATACGAGCAGTACTTC. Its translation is CASSLRTGGETNQYEQYF. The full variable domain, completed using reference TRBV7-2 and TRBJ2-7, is GAGVSQSPSNKVTEKGKDVELRCDPISGHTALYWYRQSLGQGLEFLIYFQGNSAPDKSGLPSDRFSAERTGGSVSTLTIQRTQQEDSAVYLCASSLRTGGETNQYEQYFGPGTRLTVT.

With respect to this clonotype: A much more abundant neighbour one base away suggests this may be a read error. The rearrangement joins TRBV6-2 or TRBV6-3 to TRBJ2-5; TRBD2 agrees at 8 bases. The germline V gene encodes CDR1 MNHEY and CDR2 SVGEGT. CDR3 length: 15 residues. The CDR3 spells CASSYSGGAVETQNF. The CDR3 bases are TGTGCCAGCAGCTACTCGGGGGGGGCGGTGGAGACCCAGAACTTC.

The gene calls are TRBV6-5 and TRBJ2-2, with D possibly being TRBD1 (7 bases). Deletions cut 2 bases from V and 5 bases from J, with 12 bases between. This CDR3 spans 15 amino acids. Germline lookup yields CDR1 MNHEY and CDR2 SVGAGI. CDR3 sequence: CASSYLTGTTGELFF. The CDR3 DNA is TGTGCCAGCAGTTACCTGACAGGGACTACCGGGGAGCTGTTTTTT.

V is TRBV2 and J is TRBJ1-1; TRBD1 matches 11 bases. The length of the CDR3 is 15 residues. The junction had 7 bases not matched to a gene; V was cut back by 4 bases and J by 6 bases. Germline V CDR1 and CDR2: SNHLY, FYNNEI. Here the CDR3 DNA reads TGTGCCAGCAGTGCCTGGGACAGGGGGATGGCTGAAGCTTTCTTT. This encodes CASSAWDRGMAEAFF.

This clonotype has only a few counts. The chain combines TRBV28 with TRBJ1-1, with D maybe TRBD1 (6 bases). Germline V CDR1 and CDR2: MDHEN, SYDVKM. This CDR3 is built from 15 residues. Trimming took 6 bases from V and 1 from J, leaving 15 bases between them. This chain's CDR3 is CASSPLTGSNTEAFF. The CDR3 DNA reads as TGTGCCAGCAGCCCTCTCACAGGGTCGAACACTGAAGCTTTCTTT.

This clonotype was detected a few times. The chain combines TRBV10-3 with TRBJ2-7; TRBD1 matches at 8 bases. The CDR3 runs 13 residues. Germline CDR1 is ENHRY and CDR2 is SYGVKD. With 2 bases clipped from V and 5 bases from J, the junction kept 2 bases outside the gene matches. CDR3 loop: CAISEQGAHEQYF. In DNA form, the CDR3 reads TGTGCCATCAGTGAGCAGGGGGCCCACGAGCAGTACTTC.

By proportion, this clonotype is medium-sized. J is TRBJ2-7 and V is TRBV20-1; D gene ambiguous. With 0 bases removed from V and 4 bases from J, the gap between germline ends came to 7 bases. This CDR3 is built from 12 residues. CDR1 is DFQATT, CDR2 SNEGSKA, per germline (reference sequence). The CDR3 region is CSARELPYEQYF. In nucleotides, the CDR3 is TGCAGTGCTAGAGAACTACCGTACGAGCAGTACTTC.

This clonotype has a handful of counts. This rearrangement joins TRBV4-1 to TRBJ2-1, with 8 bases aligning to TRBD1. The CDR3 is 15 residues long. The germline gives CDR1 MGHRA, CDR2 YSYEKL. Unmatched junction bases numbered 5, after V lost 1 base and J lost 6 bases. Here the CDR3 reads CASSQGQGTFNEQFF. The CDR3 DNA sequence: TGCGCCAGCAGCCAAGGACAGGGGACATTCAATGAGCAGTTCTTC.